A single sample gave rise to the 7 T cell receptor beta chains below, sequenced in a study of cytomegalovirus exposure and HLA in healthy donors. 60 Vbeta and 13 Jbeta primers were used in PCR. Clones were read by immunoSEQ multiplex PCR, and TCRdb kept only the in-frame ones, dropping some. The data show roughly 80,000 clones, with 70% to 75% seen just once and about 6.2% held by the top ten. Sequencing was done on a sample of PBMCs. All receptors derive from a woman between 50 and 59 years old in good health and CMV-seropositive.

This chain connects TRBV29-1 to TRBJ2-1; TRBD2 is a possible D gene (6 bases). V dropped 4 bases and J dropped 6 bases, with 10 bases sitting between them. There are 12 residues in the CDR3. CDR1 SQVTM and CDR2 ANQGSEA come from the germline V gene. The CDR3 is CSVAAGFNEQFF. Here the CDR3 DNA reads TGCAGCGTTGCTGCGGGATTCAATGAGCAGTTCTTC.

The V call is TRBV2, the J call TRBJ2-7, with 12 bases lining up with TRBD2. The CDR3 extends over 14 amino acids. V gave up 6 bases and J gave up 6 bases; unmatched junction bases: 6. The germline V gene encodes CDR1 SNHLY and CDR2 FYNNEI. CDR3 bases: TGTGCCAGCAGGTCTAGCGGGAGGGTGCGCGAGCAGTACTTC. Its translation is CASRSSGRVREQYF.

This chain uses TRBV4-1 with TRBJ1-5, with D possibly TRBD1 on 5 matching bases. V was clipped by 0 bases and J by 4 bases, with 16 bases between them. Germline assignment: CDR1 MGHRA and CDR2 YSYEKL. CDR3 size: 17 residues. CDR3 nucleotides: TGCGCCAGCAGCCAAGAGGCGGGGTTGGGGGGGAATCAGCCCCAGCATTTT. Its protein product is CASSQEAGLGGNQPQHF.

The V call is TRBV6-6, the J call TRBJ2-7, with 14 bases matching TRBD2. V lost 5 bases, J lost 0 bases, and 3 bases stayed unmatched. Germline values: CDR1 MNHNY, CDR2 SVGAGI (reference sequence). This CDR3 has 16 residues. In DNA form, the CDR3 reads TGTGCCAGCAGTAGACTAGCGGGAGGGAGCTCCTACGAGCAGTACTTC. Amino acid sequence: CASSRLAGGSSYEQYF.

This clone was recorded once. The J gene is TRBJ2-7, the V gene TRBV27; tentative D call: TRBD1 (5 bases). This CDR3 is built from 13 residues. The V and J ends lost 6 bases and 1 base respectively, with 10 bases between them. The germline CDR1 and CDR2 sequences are MNHEY and SMNVEV (reference sequence). CDR3 amino acids: CASRHRGSYEQYF. CDR3 nucleotides: TGTGCCAGCAGGCATAGGGGATCCTACGAGCAGTACTTC.

The rearrangement uses TRBV6-4 and TRBJ2-2, with no clear D. The CDR3 has 13 amino acids. V was shortened by 0 bases and J by 5 bases, with 4 bases between the two germline ends. Germline CDR1 and CDR2: MRHNA and SNTAGT. The CDR3 DNA reads as TGTGCCAGCAGTGACTCGGAGACCGGGGAGCTGTTTTTT. Translation: CASSDSETGELFF.

The genes are TRBV6-6 and TRBJ1-5; maybe TRBD1 (6 bases). Germline V gene sequence: CDR1 MNHNY, CDR2 SVGAGI (reference sequence). The ends were cut back, 6 bases at V and 4 bases at J, with 16 bases in the middle. The CDR3 has 15 residues. The CDR3 here is CASRESTGLNQPQHF. The DNA for the CDR3 is TGTGCCAGCAGGGAGAGTACAGGGTTAAATCAGCCCCAGCATTTT.